The source of this T cell receptor (beta chain) is a study of T-cell reconstitution after alpha-beta-depleted transplantation in children. General study results and limits: About two months after transplant, alpha-beta T cells reportedly came from several hundred expanded graft clones.

The germline V and J ends were trimmed by 3 bases and 1 base, with 9 bases remaining between them. The CDR3 has 14 amino acids. This clonotype has just a few counts. Antigen unknown. As it was prepared, the TCRbeta library received unique molecular identifiers. In TCRdb, the PCR reads were re-called with MiXCR into one record per CDR3 protein. Here the sample spans 750,000 to 950,000 distinct CDR3 sequences, 15% to 20% being singletons. This sequence originates from a male patient between 5 and 17 years old who had a stem cell transplant for acute lymphoblastic leukemia, so the T cells may come from the graft donor. The specimen comprised PBMCs, mostly from graft donor cells, sampled 360 days after TCRalphabeta/CD19-depleted stem cell transplant. The rearrangement uses TRBV12-3 or TRBV12-4 and TRBJ1-1; no definite D call. The CDR3 DNA reads TGTGCCAGCAGTTTGAGGCCGTCGAACACTGAAGCTTTCTTT. It is translated as CASSLRPSNTEAFF.